The 27 T cell receptor beta chains below were found in one sample sequenced in a study of shared clonotypes between healthy human individuals. Repertoires were generated with immunoSEQ multiplex PCR, while TCRdb's copy carries only in-frame clones and drops some. The sample holds 2 million or so clones; roughly 95% are singletons and the top ten take about 0.13%. Sequencing input: naive CD4+ T cells sorted from blood. Described subset: CD45RA+ positively selected. The receptors shown here come from a man between 18 and 35 years old in good health.

The chain recombines TRBV5-4 with TRBJ1-6, with 8 bases aligning to TRBD1. This CDR3 has 15 residues. The V segment lost 3 bases and the J segment 7 bases; nucleotides outside the gene matches: 6. Germline CDR1 and CDR2: SGHNT and YYREEE (reference sequence). CDR3 loop: CASSSTGQGNSPLHF. The CDR3 DNA is TGTGCCAGCAGCTCGACAGGACAGGGAAATTCACCCCTCCACTTT.

The chain carries TRBV7-4 and TRBJ1-3, with D unresolved. The CDR3 runs to 15 residues. CDR1 is SGHVT and CDR2 is SQSDAQ in the germline V gene. The V and J ends lost 2 bases and 0 bases respectively, with 8 bases between them. CDR3 DNA: TGTGCCAGCAGCTTAACTCGGACCTCTGGAAACACCATATATTTT. Translating it yields CASSLTRTSGNTIYF.

The chain joins TRBV20-1 to TRBJ2-3; no clear D. The length of the CDR3 is 11 residues. V was pared by 3 bases and J by 5 bases, with 6 bases between. Germline CDR1 DFQATT, CDR2 SNEGSKA (reference sequence). The CDR3 region is CSASKGDTQYF. As DNA, the CDR3 is TGCAGTGCTAGTAAGGGAGATACGCAGTATTTT.

The chain uses TRBV18 and TRBJ2-7; perhaps TRBD1 as D (6 bases). The CDR3 length is 15 residues. V lost 3 bases and J 6 bases, leaving 18 bases between the germline ends. CDR1 and CDR2 (germline): KGHSH, LQKENI. The CDR3 bases are TGTGCCAGCTCACCCGTGACAGGCGGCACCTCCGAGCAGTACTTC. Translating gives CASSPVTGGTSEQYF.

This chain uses TRBV11-1 with TRBJ2-6; 7 nucleotides agree with TRBD1. V gave up 4 bases and J gave up 4 bases; unmatched junction bases: 4. The CDR3 sequence is 15 residues long. Germline-derived CDR1 and CDR2 are SGHAT and FQDESV (reference sequence). CDR3 amino acids: CASSSRGRGANVLTF. The CDR3 DNA is TGTGCCAGCAGCTCGAGGGGGCGCGGGGCCAACGTCCTGACTTTC.

This rearrangement joins TRBV10-3 to TRBJ1-4; D call uncertain. With 0 bases removed from V and 3 bases from J, the gap between germline ends came to 8 bases. Germline V lookup: CDR1 ENHRY, CDR2 SYGVKD. This CDR3 contains 15 residues. In DNA form, the CDR3 reads TGTGCCATCAGTGAGTCAAGATCAGCTAATGAAAAACTGTTTTTT. Protein: CAISESRSANEKLFF.

This chain joins TRBV5-8 and TRBJ2-7, with 7 bases fitting TRBD1. This CDR3 region has 14 residues. The V and J ends lost 0 bases and 4 bases, in that order; junction bases with no gene match: 4. CDR1 and CDR2 (germline): SGHTS, YDEGEE. This CDR3 reads CASSLAGQQYEQYF. Written as DNA, the CDR3 is TGTGCCAGCAGCTTGGCGGGACAGCAATACGAGCAGTACTTC.

The V call is TRBV25-1, the J call TRBJ2-5; a weak D match, TRBD2 (6 bases). The germline V gene encodes CDR1 MGHDK and CDR2 SYGVNS. The germline V and J ends were trimmed by 0 bases and 4 bases, with 6 bases remaining between them. The CDR3 is made up of 13 amino acids. This CDR3 reads CASSEYGGETQYF. Written as DNA, the CDR3 is TGTGCCAGCAGTGAATACGGGGGAGAGACCCAGTACTTC.

The chain couples TRBV5-1 to TRBJ2-1; D is unclear. This CDR3 spans 15 amino acids. The germline gives CDR1 SGHRS, CDR2 YFSETQ. Trimming removed 0 bases at V and 2 bases at J, with 9 bases between. CDR3: CASSLAGSPYNEQFF. Here the CDR3 DNA reads TGCGCCAGCAGCTTGGCCGGCTCGCCCTACAATGAGCAGTTCTTC.

The V and J genes are TRBV2 and TRBJ2-7; D perhaps matches TRBD1 (5 bases). Germline V lookup: CDR1 SNHLY, CDR2 FYNNEI. V gave up 4 bases and J gave up 0 bases, with 7 bases separating them. This CDR3 spans 13 amino acids. CDR3 sequence reads: CASSVTASYEQYF. The CDR3 DNA is TGTGCCAGCAGTGTGACAGCCTCCTACGAGCAGTACTTC.

As concerns this clone: Additional DNA sequences in this sample encode the identical CDR3. The CDR3 DNA follows: TGCGCCAGCAGCTTGGCTAGCGGGGGGACAGATACGCAGTATTTT. It translates to CASSLASGGTDTQYF. This chain uses TRBV5-1 with TRBJ2-3; 11 bases are shared with TRBD2. CDR3 length: 15 residues. Trimming at V came to 0 bases and at J to 3 bases, leaving 0 bases not matched to a gene. Germline assignment: CDR1 SGHRS and CDR2 YFSETQ.

This chain links TRBV5-8 with TRBJ2-7; the match to TRBD2 covers 7 bases. There are 14 residues in the CDR3. The V segment lost 1 base and the J segment 4 bases; nucleotides outside the gene matches: 5. Germline V gene data show CDR1 as SGHTS and CDR2 as YDEGEE. The CDR3 nucleotides read TGTGCCAGCAGCTTGTTTACTAGCGAGTACGAGCAGTACTTC. As protein: CASSLFTSEYEQYF.

This sequence joins TRBV5-1 and TRBJ2-5, with TRBD1 identical over 9 bases. There are 15 residues in the CDR3. CDR1 SGHRS and CDR2 YFSETQ come from the germline V gene. The ends lost 0 bases at V and 4 bases at J; junction bases unmatched: 4. DNA for the CDR3: TGCGCCAGCAGCTTGGACAGGGGGCGAACAGAGACCCAGTACTTC. Its protein is CASSLDRGRTETQYF.

V usage is TRBV10-3 and J usage is TRBJ2-2; TRBD1 is a possible D gene (6 bases). Germline V gives CDR1 ENHRY, CDR2 SYGVKD. V shed 10 bases and J shed 2 bases, with 11 bases lying between them. This CDR3 contains 13 residues. DNA for the CDR3: TGTGCCAGCGGACAGATAAACACCGGGGAGCTGTTTTTT. This codes for CASGQINTGELFF.

The chain carries TRBV11-2 and TRBJ2-3; 9 bases line up with TRBD1. CDR1 SGHAT and CDR2 FQNNGV come from the germline V gene. This CDR3 has 16 amino acids. Trimming cost V 6 bases and J 2 bases; bases outside gene matches: 9. The CDR3 loop is CASSRTGTGSTDTQYF. The CDR3 nucleotides read TGTGCCAGCAGTCGCACCGGGACAGGGTCCACAGATACGCAGTATTTT.

This chain connects TRBV9 to TRBJ2-5; TRBD2 is a possible D gene (6 bases). The CDR3 consists of 14 residues. CDR1 and CDR2 from the germline V gene are SGDLS and YYNGEE. V dropped 1 base and J dropped 7 bases, with 14 bases sitting between them. CDR3 DNA sequence: TGTGCCAGCAGCGTAACGGGAGAGGTCGTGACCCAGTACTTC. Translation: CASSVTGEVVTQYF.

The chain joins TRBV2 to TRBJ1-5, with D possibly matching TRBD1 (5 bases). Trimming removed 4 bases from V and 0 bases from J, with 10 bases in between. Looked up from germline, CDR1 is SNHLY and CDR2 is FYNNEI. CDR3 length: 15 residues. CDR3 loop: CASSVLGVSNQPQHF. CDR3 bases: TGTGCCAGCAGTGTACTAGGGGTTAGCAATCAGCCCCAGCATTTT.

The gene calls are TRBV6-1 and TRBJ2-5, with a tentative D call TRBD1 (6 bases). In germline, CDR1 is MNHNS, CDR2 SASEGT. The CDR3 contains 14 residues. V was cut by 6 bases and J by 5 bases, with 16 bases left in between. In DNA form, the CDR3 reads TGTGCCAGCAGCACAGGGACCCGCGGGGAGACCCAGTACTTC. The encoded protein is CASSTGTRGETQYF.

This chain uses TRBV7-9 with TRBJ2-1; no firm D call. The CDR3 is made up of 12 amino acids. Trimming took off 5 bases at V and 5 bases at J, with 7 bases between the two ends. CDR1 SEHNR and CDR2 FQNEAQ come from the germline V gene (reference sequence). The CDR3 bases are TGTGCCAGCAGCCGACCCGACAATGAGCAGTTCTTC. Amino acid sequence: CASSRPDNEQFF.

J is TRBJ1-5 and V is TRBV6-1; tentative D call: TRBD1 (5 bases). V gave up 3 bases and J gave up 2 bases, with 11 bases separating them. Germline V lookup: CDR1 MNHNS, CDR2 SASEGT. CDR3 length equals 15 residues. DNA of the CDR3: TGTGCCAGCAGTGATGGTACGGGGGGCAATCAGCCCCAGCATTTT. As protein: CASSDGTGGNQPQHF.

This clone occurred a few times. The same CDR3 arises from other DNA sequences in this sample as well. This rearrangement joins TRBV7-2 to TRBJ2-7; D is undetermined. CDR3 length: 12 amino acids. Trimming removed 1 base at V and 3 bases at J, with 4 bases between. Germline V gene data show CDR1 as SGHTA and CDR2 as FQGNSA. DNA of the CDR3: TGTGCCAGCAGCTTAGGCTACTACGAGCAGTACTTC. This translates into CASSLGYYEQYF.

The chain links TRBV6-1 to TRBJ2-7; D remains unclear. The CDR3 loop spans 13 amino acids. Germline values: CDR1 MNHNS, CDR2 SASEGT. Trimming pared 5 bases from V and 3 bases from J, leaving 11 bases between. CDR3 coding DNA: TGTGCCAGCAGTCCCGGGCTCCTCTACGAGCAGTACTTC. It encodes CASSPGLLYEQYF.

The rearrangement links TRBV28 to TRBJ1-2; 7 nucleotides agree with TRBD1. This CDR3 spans 14 amino acids. Trimming cost V 6 bases and J 4 bases; bases outside gene matches: 8. The germline gives CDR1 MDHEN, CDR2 SYDVKM. DNA of the CDR3: TGTGCCAGCAGAGCGGGACAGATCTCCTATGGCTACACCTTC. This sequence encodes CASRAGQISYGYTF.

The chain has TRBV6-5 and TRBJ2-7, with no clear D. Germline CDR1 is MNHEY and CDR2 is SVGAGI. The CDR3 runs 14 residues. The germline V and J ends were trimmed by 10 bases and 0 bases, with 16 bases remaining between them. The CDR3 reads CATRRGAASYEQYF. The CDR3 nucleotides read TGTGCCACCCGCCGTGGAGCTGCCTCCTACGAGCAGTACTTC.

V usage is TRBV5-4 and J usage is TRBJ2-3, with 13 bases matching TRBD2. Trimming removed 4 bases from V and 3 bases from J; junction bases left unmatched: 5. CDR1 SGHNT and CDR2 YYREEE come from the germline V gene (reference sequence). There are 16 residues in the CDR3. As DNA, the CDR3 is TGTGCCAGCAGCACTAGCGGGAGGGCCGGAACAGATACGCAGTATTTT. It specifies CASSTSGRAGTDTQYF.

V gene TRBV19 combines with J gene TRBJ1-2; D is unresolved. Trimming removed 3 bases at V and 0 bases at J, with 8 bases between. CDR1 and CDR2 from the germline V gene are LNHDA and SQIVND (reference sequence). This CDR3 is 14 amino acids long. CDR3 DNA sequence: TGTGCCAGTAGTATGGCTAAAGCTAACTATGGCTACACCTTC. Amino acid sequence: CASSMAKANYGYTF.

The chain recombines TRBV4-3 with TRBJ1-2; possibly TRBD1 for D (6 bases). V was clipped by 1 base and J by 3 bases, with 12 bases between them. The CDR3 sequence is 15 residues long. Germline CDR1 reads LGHNA; CDR2 reads YSLEER. In DNA, the CDR3 is TGCGCCAGCAGCCAAGGAGGCGGACAGTACTATGGCTACACCTTC. Translation: CASSQGGGQYYGYTF.